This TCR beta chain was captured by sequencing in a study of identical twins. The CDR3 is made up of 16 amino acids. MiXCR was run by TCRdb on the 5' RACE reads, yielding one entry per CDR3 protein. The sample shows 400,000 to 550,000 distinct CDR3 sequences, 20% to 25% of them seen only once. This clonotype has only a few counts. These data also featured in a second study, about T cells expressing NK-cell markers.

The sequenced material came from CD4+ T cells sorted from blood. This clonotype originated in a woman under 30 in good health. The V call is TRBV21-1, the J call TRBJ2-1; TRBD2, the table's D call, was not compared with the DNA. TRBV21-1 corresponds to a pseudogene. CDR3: CASSKARTSPFNEQFF. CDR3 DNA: TGTGCCAGCAGCAAAGCAAGGACTAGTCCCTTCAATGAGCAGTTCTTC.